The next 27 T cell receptor beta chains were all read from a single sample in a study of blood T cell repertoires in COVID-19. Some clones are missing from TCRdb's copy, which holds only in-frame ones; the method was immunoSEQ multiplex PCR. The sample shows a few hundred thousand clones, around 90% of them seen only once. Source material: peripheral blood. The receptors shown here come from a woman aged 40 to 50 with COVID-19, enrolled during active disease.

V is TRBV12-3 or TRBV12-4 and J is TRBJ1-2; D is perhaps TRBD1 (6 bases). The V end lost 7 bases, the J end lost 4 bases, and 13 bases lay between the germline ends. The CDR3 is 13 residues long. The CDR3 region is CASNLQGIYGYTF. DNA for the CDR3: TGTGCCAGCAATCTACAGGGAATCTATGGCTACACCTTC.

The genes are TRBV28 and TRBJ2-5; 9 nucleotides align to TRBD2. This CDR3 region has 15 residues. Looked up from germline, CDR1 is MDHEN and CDR2 is SYDVKM. The V gene end was trimmed by 3 bases and the J gene end by 2 bases; junction bases not matched to a gene: 4. Written as DNA, the CDR3 is TGTGCCAGCAGTTTGCAAGCGGGGGGTCAAGAGACCCAGTACTTC. It encodes CASSLQAGGQETQYF.

The chain employs TRBV6-1 and TRBJ1-5; D unresolved. The V and J ends lost 1 base and 4 bases respectively, with 5 bases between them. The length of the CDR3 is 13 residues. Germline V gives CDR1 MNHNS, CDR2 SASEGT. The CDR3 DNA sequence: TGTGCCAGCAGTGAAGGAGGGAATCAGCCCCAGCATTTT. It is translated as CASSEGGNQPQHF.

The genes are TRBV25-1 and TRBJ2-2, with D tentatively TRBD1 (6 bases). The CDR3 extends over 17 amino acids. Trimming stripped 4 bases from V and 4 bases from J, with 19 bases between. CDR1 is MGHDK, CDR2 SYGVNS, per germline. CDR3 amino acids: CASSAPRSGTSTGELFF. As DNA, the CDR3 is TGTGCCAGCAGTGCCCCCCGCTCCGGGACAAGCACCGGGGAGCTGTTTTTT.

The chain recombines TRBV9 with TRBJ1-1; perhaps TRBD1 as D (6 bases). Germline CDR1 SGDLS, CDR2 YYNGEE. The V gene lost 0 bases and the J gene lost 1 base, with 10 bases spanning the gap. The length of the CDR3 is 15 residues. The CDR3 nucleotides are TGTGCCAGCAGCGTAGGGGGGCAGCCGAACACTGAAGCTTTCTTT. Protein: CASSVGGQPNTEAFF.

This clone was seen a handful of times. V usage is TRBV19 and J usage is TRBJ1-5; D unclear. Germline V gives CDR1 LNHDA, CDR2 SQIVND (reference sequence). Trimming removed 0 bases at V and 0 bases at J, with 3 bases between. The CDR3 is 14 amino acids. This chain's CDR3 is CASSIDSSNQPQHF. As DNA, the CDR3 is TGTGCCAGTAGTATAGACAGTAGCAATCAGCCCCAGCATTTT.

The chain carries TRBV29-1 and TRBJ1-4; 8 nucleotides align to TRBD1. Germline-derived CDR1 and CDR2 are SQVTM and ANQGSEA. J was trimmed by 4 bases and V by 4 bases; bases with no gene match: 5. This CDR3 spans 14 amino acids. For the CDR3, the DNA is TGCAGCGTTGGACGGACAGGGCGTAATGAAAAACTGTTTTTT. The encoded protein is CSVGRTGRNEKLFF.

V gene TRBV19 combines with J gene TRBJ1-4, with D perhaps matching TRBD1 (6 bases). V was shortened by 4 bases and J by 5 bases, with 14 bases between the two germline ends. This CDR3 has 15 amino acids. Germline assignment: CDR1 LNHDA and CDR2 SQIVND (reference sequence). The CDR3 reads CASSRPTGWNEKLFF. The CDR3 region has the DNA TGTGCCAGTAGTAGACCGACAGGATGGAATGAAAAACTGTTTTTT.

The rearrangement uses TRBV27 and TRBJ2-6; 8 bases are a match to TRBD2. CDR1 is MNHEY and CDR2 is SMNVEV in the germline V gene (reference sequence). This CDR3 has 19 residues. V shed 1 base, J shed 2 bases, and the junction held 10 bases outside the gene matches. CDR3 sequence reads: CASSLWARGGPAGANVLTF. In nucleotides, the CDR3 is TGTGCCAGCAGTTTATGGGCCCGGGGGGGGCCAGCTGGGGCCAACGTCCTGACTTTC.

The chain is built from TRBV5-1 and TRBJ1-5; 10 bases match TRBD1. Trimming removed 4 bases from V and 6 bases from J; junction bases left unmatched: 7. Germline CDR1 and CDR2: SGHRS and YFSETQ. The CDR3 totals 15 residues. This CDR3 reads CASSPDRGRGQPQHF. CDR3 bases: TGCGCCAGCAGCCCCGACAGGGGGCGAGGTCAGCCCCAGCATTTT.

The DNA of the CDR3 is TGCAGTGCTAGTCCTACCCTCAGGGGACAGCCCCAGCATTTT. Encoded protein: CSASPTLRGQPQHF. The chain links TRBV20-1 to TRBJ1-5, with D possibly matching TRBD1 (6 bases). The V and J ends lost 3 bases and 7 bases respectively, with 16 bases between them. The CDR3 is 14 residues long. The germline V gene encodes CDR1 DFQATT and CDR2 SNEGSKA (reference sequence).

This sequence joins TRBV12-5 and TRBJ2-3, with TRBD1 matching over 7 bases. Germline V CDR1 and CDR2: LGHNT, FRNRAP. This CDR3 contains 15 residues. The V gene end was trimmed by 5 bases and the J gene end by 4 bases; junction bases not matched to a gene: 9. The CDR3 reads CASGRTGALPDTQYF. The CDR3 DNA is TGTGCTAGTGGTCGGACAGGTGCTCTCCCAGATACGCAGTATTTT. The full variable domain, rest sourced from reference TRBV12-5 and TRBJ2-3, is DARVTQTPRHKVTEMGQEVTMRCQPILGHNTVFWYRQTMMQGLELLAYFRNRAPLDDSGMPKDRFSAEMPDATLATLKIQPSEPRDSAVYFCASGRTGALPDTQYFGPGTRLTVL.

In this sample, this clone turned up a few times. The chain is built from TRBV28 and TRBJ1-6, with D possibly matching TRBD1 (5 bases). Germline CDR1 and CDR2: MDHEN and SYDVKM. V lost 2 bases, J lost 3 bases, and 11 bases lay in between. The CDR3 loop spans 16 amino acids. The CDR3 sequence is CASSLIAGFYNSPLHF. The CDR3 DNA is TGTGCCAGCAGTTTAATAGCAGGGTTCTATAATTCACCCCTCCACTTT. Variable domain in full (rest from reference TRBV28 and TRBJ1-6): DVKVTQSSRYLVKRTGEKVFLECVQDMDHENMFWYRQDPGLGLRLIYFSYDVKMKEKGDIPEGYSVSREKKERFSLILESASTNQTSMYLCASSLIAGFYNSPLHFGNGTRLTVT.

The chain links TRBV7-9 to TRBJ2-7; D unresolved. The CDR3 sequence is 15 residues long. CDR1 SEHNR and CDR2 FQNEAQ come from the germline V gene (reference sequence). V gave up 2 bases and J gave up 1 base, with 12 bases separating them. Here the CDR3 DNA reads TGTGCCAGCAGCTTATATCCTGAGACTTCCTACGAGCAGTACTTC. Translated: CASSLYPETSYEQYF.

This rearrangement joins TRBV4-2 to TRBJ2-3, with D perhaps TRBD1 (6 bases). CDR1 is LGHNA and CDR2 is YNFKEQ in the germline V gene. The CDR3 is 17 residues long. V was trimmed by 0 bases and J by 2 bases, leaving 15 bases between them. The CDR3 DNA reads as TGTGCCAGCAGCCAAGATCAACTACAGGGCCTCACAGATACGCAGTATTTT. Its protein product is CASSQDQLQGLTDTQYF.

CDR3 loop: CASSYRRGRNYEQYF. The DNA for the CDR3 is TGTGCCAGCAGTTACAGGCGGGGGCGAAACTACGAGCAGTACTTC. The J gene is TRBJ2-7, the V gene TRBV6-2 or TRBV6-3; maybe TRBD2 (7 bases). The germline V and J ends were trimmed by 2 bases and 3 bases, with 14 bases remaining between them. CDR3 size: 15 residues. Germline lookup yields CDR1 MNHEY and CDR2 SVGEGT.

The V call is TRBV5-1, the J call TRBJ1-5, with TRBD1 as a possible D gene (6 bases). The CDR3 totals 14 residues. The germline CDR1 and CDR2 sequences are SGHRS and YFSETQ. Trimming took 3 bases from V and 5 from J, leaving 12 bases between them. CDR3 nucleotides: TGCGCCAGCAGCTATACAGGGCTGGATCAGCCCCAGCATTTT. It is translated as CASSYTGLDQPQHF.

The chain employs TRBV15 and TRBJ1-2, with TRBD1 identical over 8 bases. The J segment lost 6 bases and the V segment lost 0 bases, leaving 3 bases of the junction unmatched. In germline, CDR1 is LNHNV, CDR2 YYDKDF (reference sequence). The CDR3 is 14 amino acids. The CDR3 spells CATSRDVTGDGYTF. For the CDR3, the DNA is TGTGCCACCAGCAGAGATGTGACAGGGGATGGCTACACCTTC.

This chain links TRBV2 with TRBJ1-6; D possibly corresponds to TRBD1 (6 bases). Trimming removed 8 bases from V and 7 bases from J, with 18 bases in between. This CDR3 is built from 15 residues. Germline V CDR1 and CDR2: SNHLY, FYNNEI. DNA of the CDR3: TGTGCCAGCTACGCGGATGGGGGCGGGAATTCACCCCTCCACTTT. Translated, it gives CASYADGGGNSPLHF.

V and J are TRBV7-2 and TRBJ1-3, with D unresolved. The CDR3 is 15 amino acids. Trimming took off 5 bases at V and 4 bases at J, with 15 bases between the two ends. CDR1 SGHTA and CDR2 FQGNSA come from the germline V gene. The CDR3 reads CASSHRELGGNTIYF. The CDR3 DNA is TGTGCCAGCAGCCACCGGGAGCTGGGGGGAAACACCATATATTTT. The full variable domain, with the rest looked up from reference TRBV7-2 and TRBJ1-3, is GAGVSQSPSNKVTEKGKDVELRCDPISGHTALYWYRQSLGQGLEFLIYFQGNSAPDKSGLPSDRFSAERTGGSVSTLTIQRTQQEDSAVYLCASSHRELGGNTIYFGEGSWLTVV.

Only one count was recorded for this clone. The chain recombines TRBV5-1 with TRBJ2-1, with 10 positions matching TRBD2. CDR1 and CDR2 (germline): SGHRS, YFSETQ. The CDR3 spans 16 residues. Trimming cost V 3 bases and J 3 bases; bases outside gene matches: 6. CDR3 amino acids: CASSSNLAGDYNEQFF. CDR3 coding DNA: TGCGCCAGCAGCTCCAATCTAGCGGGGGACTACAATGAGCAGTTCTTC.

The CDR3 protein is CATSREQGADTQYF. The CDR3 DNA reads as TGTGCCACCAGCAGAGAACAGGGCGCAGATACGCAGTATTTT. The chain employs TRBV15 and TRBJ2-3; perhaps TRBD1 as D (6 bases). V lost 0 bases and J 4 bases, leaving 8 bases between the germline ends. CDR1 and CDR2 (germline): LNHNV, YYDKDF (reference sequence). The CDR3 totals 14 residues.

The rearrangement joins TRBV27 to TRBJ1-1, with TRBD1 as a possible D gene (5 bases). Trimming took 1 base from V and 0 from J, leaving 18 bases between them. The CDR3 has 18 residues. Germline CDR1 reads MNHEY; CDR2 reads SMNVEV (reference sequence). The CDR3 nucleotides read TGTGCCAGCAGTTTATGGCGCGGGGGGGGGACCATGAACACTGAAGCTTTCTTT. Translation: CASSLWRGGGTMNTEAFF.

The sample holds one count of this clone. The rearrangement links TRBV19 to TRBJ2-5; 7 nucleotides line up with TRBD2. The CDR3 contains 18 residues. Germline V gives CDR1 LNHDA, CDR2 SQIVND (reference sequence). With V trimmed by 3 bases and J by 1 base, 14 bases remained unmatched. Here the CDR3 reads CASSIEGSDGGIQETQYF. CDR3 coding DNA: TGTGCCAGTAGTATCGAGGGTAGTGACGGGGGGATCCAAGAGACCCAGTACTTC.

The rearrangement uses TRBV9 and TRBJ2-1; weak D call: TRBD2 (6 bases). V was shortened by 4 bases and J by 6 bases, with 17 bases between the two germline ends. The V gene's germline CDR1 is SGDLS and CDR2 YYNGEE. The CDR3 is made up of 15 amino acids. CDR3 sequence (DNA): TGTGCCAGCAGCTGGGGGGTGTACGGCCCCAATGAGCAGTTCTTC. Encoded protein: CASSWGVYGPNEQFF.

This rearrangement joins TRBV30 to TRBJ1-5; 7 bases align to TRBD1. In germline, CDR1 is GTSNPN, CDR2 SVGIG (reference sequence). The CDR3 length is 14 residues. J gave up 3 bases and V 0 bases, and 2 bases lay outside the gene matches. CDR3 sequence (DNA): TGTGCCTGGAGTGTTGGGACAGTCAATCAGCCCCAGCATTTT. Its protein is CAWSVGTVNQPQHF.

The table lists this clone with a count of one. The chain has TRBV28 and TRBJ2-2; 7 bases are shared with TRBD1. The CDR3 is made up of 17 amino acids. Germline V gene lookup returns CDR1 MDHEN and CDR2 SYDVKM. V trimming: 1 base; J trimming: 2 bases; junction bases outside the gene matches: 7. CDR3 loop: CASSLFWTGPNTGELFF. The CDR3 bases are TGTGCCAGCAGTTTATTTTGGACAGGACCTAACACCGGGGAGCTGTTTTTT.